The 8 T cell receptor beta chains below were found in one sample sequenced in a study of shared clonotypes between healthy human individuals. TCRdb's table, derived via immunoSEQ multiplex PCR, lists solely in-frame clones and lacks some. Here the sample spans approximately 180,000 clones, roughly 91% being singletons. The sample consisted of naive CD4+ T cells sorted from blood. Subset given: CD45RA+ positively selected. The origin of the receptors is a woman aged 25 to 39 in good health.

The sample holds one count of this clone. The gene calls are TRBV6-7 and TRBJ2-2; D unclear. TRBV6-7 is reported as an ORF; its role is uncertain. The length of the CDR3 is 10 residues. V was cut by 6 bases and J by 7 bases, with 3 bases left in between. The DNA for the CDR3 is TGTGCCAGCAGAGGCGGGGAGCTGTTTTTT. Its translation: CASRGGELFF.

This clone has just one count. The chain uses TRBV20-1 and TRBJ2-7, with D unclear. Trimming left V 5 bases short and J 7 bases short, with 12 bases between. Per germline, CDR1 DFQATT and CDR2 SNEGSKA (reference sequence). This CDR3 contains 11 residues. The CDR3 bases are TGCAGTGCTTACCAAATGGGGGAGCAGTACTTC. Translated, it gives CSAYQMGEQYF.

This rearrangement joins TRBV19 to TRBJ2-7; D might be TRBD2 (7 bases). V shed 6 bases and J shed 5 bases, with 11 bases lying between them. Germline CDR1 and CDR2: LNHDA and SQIVND (reference sequence). The CDR3 runs 12 residues. CDR3 nucleotides: TGTGCCAGTAGCCAGGGGACTAACGAGCAGTACTTC. It translates to CASSQGTNEQYF. Combining the CDR3 with reference TRBV19 and TRBJ2-7 gives the whole variable domain DGGITQSPKYLFRKEGQNVTLSCEQNLNHDAMYWYRQDPGQGLRLIYYSQIVNDFQKGDIAEGYSVSREKKESFPLTVTSAQKNPTAFYLCASSQGTNEQYFGPGTRLTVT.

This clone is a singleton in its sample. The V and J genes are TRBV11-2 and TRBJ2-5; a possible D gene is TRBD2 (5 bases). The DNA end favors TRBJ2-7, so the J call may be wrong. CDR1 is SGHAT, CDR2 FQNNGV, per germline. There are 13 residues in the CDR3. The CDR3 DNA reads as TGTGCCAGCGATCCGCCAGGCGGGTACGAGCAGTACTTC. Protein: CASDPPGGYEQYF.

This chain links TRBV6-5 with TRBJ1-4; D gene uncertain. Germline values: CDR1 MNHEY, CDR2 SVGAGI. Trimming removed 6 bases from V and 0 bases from J, with 11 bases in between. The CDR3 covers 15 residues. The CDR3 nucleotides are TGTGCCAGCAGCCTCGGTCAGGCAACTAATGAAAAACTGTTTTTT. Residues: CASSLGQATNEKLFF.

This chain links TRBV18 with TRBJ1-1; D is unresolved. The CDR3 sequence is 13 residues long. Germline V gene lookup returns CDR1 KGHSH and CDR2 LQKENI. V shed 8 bases and J shed 0 bases, with 10 bases lying between them. The CDR3 spells CASLIDVNTEAFF. The DNA for the CDR3 is TGTGCCAGCCTTATCGACGTGAACACTGAAGCTTTCTTT.

In this sample, this clone turned up once. V usage is TRBV6-6 and J usage is TRBJ1-1, with 10 bases lining up with TRBD1. J lost 3 bases, V lost 5 bases, and 3 bases had no gene match. This CDR3 has 14 amino acids. Germline V gene lookup returns CDR1 MNHNY and CDR2 SVGAGI (reference sequence). Here the CDR3 reads CASSIGQGDTEAFF. The CDR3 nucleotides read TGTGCCAGCAGTATTGGACAGGGGGACACTGAAGCTTTCTTT.

This chain connects TRBV19 to TRBJ1-5; D is possibly TRBD1 (5 bases). The CDR3 is 15 residues long. Germline assignment: CDR1 LNHDA and CDR2 SQIVND (reference sequence). Trimming took off 3 bases at V and 2 bases at J, with 11 bases between the two ends. CDR3 loop: CASSMESGGNQPQHF. Written as DNA, the CDR3 is TGTGCCAGTAGTATGGAGTCGGGGGGCAATCAGCCCCAGCATTTT.